This is a list of T cell receptor beta chains from one sample in a study of blood T cell repertoires in COVID-19. Generated by immunoSEQ multiplex PCR, the TCRdb table keeps only in-frame clones and is missing some. Among 170,000 or so clones listed, 84% were seen once. Sequenced sample: peripheral blood. The receptors were gathered from a man younger than 30 with active or convalescent COVID-19. Each CDR3 is given with its conserved first and last residue.

J gene | V gene | CDR3 length | CDR3 protein
TRBJ1-1 | TRBV18 | 14 | CASCAQGGDTEAFF
TRBJ1-6 | TRBV6-5 | 15 | CASRAGLSYNSPLHF
TRBJ2-6 | TRBV7-2 | 17 | CASSLPPQGRGANVLTF
TRBJ1-2 | TRBV6-4 | 15 | CASSEGGDPNYGYTF
TRBJ2-7 | TRBV2 | 13 | CASSEKAAWEQYF
TRBJ2-7 | TRBV5-1 | 14 | CASSRTSGGPEQYF
TRBJ2-1 | TRBV7-2 | 15 | CASSLSSGLHNEQFF
TRBJ1-3 | TRBV13 | 14 | CASSYRGSGNTIYF
TRBJ2-5 | TRBV5-4 | 15 | CASSSKAGAGETQYF
TRBJ2-3 | TRBV5-1 | 19 | CASSPGLAGGPYSTDTQYF
TRBJ1-1 | TRBV9 | 15 | CASSVGSGLDTEAFF
TRBJ2-7 | TRBV6-5 | 15 | CASSYLAGGPNEQYF
TRBJ2-7 | TRBV28 | 15 | CASSLGGSRSYEQYF
TRBJ2-1 | TRBV6-5 | 12 | CASSPSYNEQFF
TRBJ2-2 | TRBV19 | 13 | CASGTYNTGELFF
TRBJ1-5 | TRBV6-8 | 18 | CASSYSKAPGQINQPQHF
TRBJ2-3 | TRBV7-3 | 15 | CASSYRRGATDTQYF
TRBJ1-2 | TRBV3-1/TRBV3-2 | 17 | CASSYGQNEVVNYGYTF
TRBJ1-1 | TRBV10-2 | 12 | CASNQGTTEAFF
TRBJ1-1 | TRBV24-1 | 14 | CATSGGDFGTEAFF
TRBJ1-6 | TRBV28 | 16 | CASTEGTDSYNSPLHF
TRBJ1-5 | TRBV27 | 14 | CASSWGQWNQPQHF
TRBJ1-6 | TRBV6-5 | 15 | CASREFRQSNSPLHF
TRBJ2-6 | TRBV5-6 | 15 | CASSLRQGGANVLTF
TRBJ1-2 | TRBV11-1 | 14 | CASSSGTGAYGYTF
TRBJ1-1 | TRBV5-6 | 16 | CASSYGTGATNTEAFF
TRBJ2-7 | TRBV3-1/TRBV3-2 | 17 | CASSQTSGTGRSYEQYF
TRBJ2-7 | TRBV4-2 | 15 | CASSQGEGTTYEQYF
TRBJ1-1 | TRBV25-1 | 14 | CASKAGGAATEAFF
TRBJ2-1 | TRBV7-9 | 14 | CASSFWTQNNEQFF
TRBJ1-1 | TRBV5-1 | 14 | CASSLDRGNTEAFF
TRBJ1-5 | TRBV10-3 | 14 | CAISEGQGTQPQHF
TRBJ1-2 | TRBV2 | 13 | CASRPGTENGYTF
TRBJ1-1 | TRBV19 | 17 | CASSTTGTGVGLTEAFF
TRBJ2-3 | TRBV19 | 15 | CASSISLSPTDTQYF
TRBJ2-4 | TRBV19 | 16 | CATEDRGQLFGNIQYF
TRBJ1-4 | TRBV5-4 | 15 | CASSRKGVTNEKLFF
TRBJ2-1 | TRBV9 | 18 | CASSPRGLREGLRNEQFF
TRBJ2-1 | TRBV18 | 15 | CASSPPVASGNEQFF